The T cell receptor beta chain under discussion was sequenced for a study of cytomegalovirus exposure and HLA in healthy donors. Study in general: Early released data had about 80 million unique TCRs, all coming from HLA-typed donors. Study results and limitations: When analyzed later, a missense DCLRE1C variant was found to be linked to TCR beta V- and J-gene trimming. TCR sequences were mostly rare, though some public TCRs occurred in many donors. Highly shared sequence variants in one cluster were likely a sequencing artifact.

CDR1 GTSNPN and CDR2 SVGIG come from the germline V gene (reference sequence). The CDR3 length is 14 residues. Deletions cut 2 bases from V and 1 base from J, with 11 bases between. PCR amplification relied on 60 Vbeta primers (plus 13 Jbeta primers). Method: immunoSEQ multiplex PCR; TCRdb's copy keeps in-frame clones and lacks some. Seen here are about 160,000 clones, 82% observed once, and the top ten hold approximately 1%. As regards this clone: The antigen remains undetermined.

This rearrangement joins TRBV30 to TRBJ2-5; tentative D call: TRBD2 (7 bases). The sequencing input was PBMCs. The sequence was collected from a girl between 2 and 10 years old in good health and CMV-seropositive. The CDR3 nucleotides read TGTGCCTGGAGTAGGGGGGGCTCCCAAGAGACCCAGTACTTC. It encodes CAWSRGGSQETQYF.